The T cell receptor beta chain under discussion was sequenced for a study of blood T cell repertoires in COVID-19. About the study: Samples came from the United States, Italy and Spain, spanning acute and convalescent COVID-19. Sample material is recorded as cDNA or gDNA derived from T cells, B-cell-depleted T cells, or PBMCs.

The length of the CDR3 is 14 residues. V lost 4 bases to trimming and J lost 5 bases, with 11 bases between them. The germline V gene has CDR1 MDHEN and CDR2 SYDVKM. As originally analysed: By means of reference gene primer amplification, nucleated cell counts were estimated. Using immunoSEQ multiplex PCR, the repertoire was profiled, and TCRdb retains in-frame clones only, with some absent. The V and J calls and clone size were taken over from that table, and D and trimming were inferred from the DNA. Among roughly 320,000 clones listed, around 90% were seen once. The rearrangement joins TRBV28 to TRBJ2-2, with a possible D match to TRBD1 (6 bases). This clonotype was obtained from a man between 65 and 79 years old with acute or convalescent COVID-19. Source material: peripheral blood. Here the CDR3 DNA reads TGTGCCAGCAGTTGGACAGTGCGGACCGGGGAGCTGTTTTTT. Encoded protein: CASSWTVRTGELFF.